Sequencing of this T cell receptor (beta chain) was carried out in a study of blood T cells in healthy people across ages. This clonotype was recorded a few times. What it binds is unknown. A second PCR, run for roughly 7 to 11 cycles, used a sample-barcoded 5' primer plus a J-beta primer mix. The authors tagged each cDNA molecule using a template-switch adaptor with 12 random nucleotides. TCRdb independently ran MiXCR on the 5' RACE reads; one entry per CDR3 protein. The table shows about 1.8 million distinct CDR3 sequences, with 49% occurring only once. General study points: In long-lived donors, naive CD4+ cell counts and diversity exceeded those of aged donors. Because donor CMV status was unknown, expanded clonotype changes were possibly confounded.

The sample comprised blood. This TCR came from a woman in her forties in good health.

The CDR3 spells CASSLLGFQYEQYF. The CDR3 DNA sequence: TGTGCCAGCAGTTTATTGGGATTTCAGTACGAGCAGTACTTC. This chain joins TRBV28 and TRBJ2-7; D is undetermined. This CDR3 is 14 amino acids long. V gave up 1 base and J gave up 4 bases, with 11 bases separating them. Germline CDR1 and CDR2: MDHEN and SYDVKM.